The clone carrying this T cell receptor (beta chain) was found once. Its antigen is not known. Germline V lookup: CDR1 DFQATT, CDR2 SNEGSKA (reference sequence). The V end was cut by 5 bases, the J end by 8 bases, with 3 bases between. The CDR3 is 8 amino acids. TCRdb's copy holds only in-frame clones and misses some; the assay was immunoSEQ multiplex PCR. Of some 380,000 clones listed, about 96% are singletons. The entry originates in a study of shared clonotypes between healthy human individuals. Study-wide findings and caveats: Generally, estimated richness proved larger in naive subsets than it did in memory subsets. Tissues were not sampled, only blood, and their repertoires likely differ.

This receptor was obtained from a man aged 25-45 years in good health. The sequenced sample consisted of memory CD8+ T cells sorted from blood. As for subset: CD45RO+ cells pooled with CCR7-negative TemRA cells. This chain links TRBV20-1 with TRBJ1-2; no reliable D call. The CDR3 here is CSAFGYTF. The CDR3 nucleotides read TGCAGTGCTTTCGGCTACACCTTC.